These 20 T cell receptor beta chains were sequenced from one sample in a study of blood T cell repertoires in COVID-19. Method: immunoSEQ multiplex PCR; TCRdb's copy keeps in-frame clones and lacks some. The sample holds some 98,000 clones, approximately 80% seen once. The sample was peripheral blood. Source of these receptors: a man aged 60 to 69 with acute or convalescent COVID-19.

The CDR3 DNA reads as TGTGCCAGCAGCTTAGCTTCGAGCGGGGGGCCCTACGAGCAGTACTTC. Protein: CASSLASSGGPYEQYF. The rearrangement uses TRBV7-2 and TRBJ2-7; 9 bases match TRBD2. The germline V gene encodes CDR1 SGHTA and CDR2 FQGNSA. This CDR3 is built from 16 residues. The J segment lost 2 bases and the V segment lost 0 bases, leaving 5 bases of the junction unmatched.

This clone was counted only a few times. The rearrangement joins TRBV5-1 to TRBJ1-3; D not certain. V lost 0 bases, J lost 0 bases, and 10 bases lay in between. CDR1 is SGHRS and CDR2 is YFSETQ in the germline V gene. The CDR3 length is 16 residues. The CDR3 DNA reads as TGCGCCAGCAGCTTGGTCTCACCCAGCTCTGGAAACACCATATATTTT. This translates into CASSLVSPSSGNTIYF.

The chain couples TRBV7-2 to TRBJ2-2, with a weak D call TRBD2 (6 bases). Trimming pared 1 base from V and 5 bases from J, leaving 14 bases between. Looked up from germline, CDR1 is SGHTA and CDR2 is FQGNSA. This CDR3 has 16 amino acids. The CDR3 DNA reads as TGTGCCAGCAGCTTAGTATCGCGGGGAAAGACCGGGGAGCTGTTTTTT. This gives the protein CASSLVSRGKTGELFF.

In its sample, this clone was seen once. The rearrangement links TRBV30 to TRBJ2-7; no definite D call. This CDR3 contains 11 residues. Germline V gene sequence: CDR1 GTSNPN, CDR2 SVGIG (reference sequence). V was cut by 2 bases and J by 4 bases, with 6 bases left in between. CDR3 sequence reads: CAWSRVYEQYV. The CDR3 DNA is TGTGCCTGGAGTCGGGTTTACGAGCAGTACGTC.

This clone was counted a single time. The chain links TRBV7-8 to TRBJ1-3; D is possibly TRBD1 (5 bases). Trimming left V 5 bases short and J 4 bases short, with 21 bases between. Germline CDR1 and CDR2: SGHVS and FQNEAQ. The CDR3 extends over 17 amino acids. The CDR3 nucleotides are TGTGCCAGCAGCGTCAACTCGAAGGGGTCCGGCGGAAACACCATATATTTT. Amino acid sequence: CASSVNSKGSGGNTIYF.

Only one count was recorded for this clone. Here the CDR3 reads CASSSQGSVGANVLTF. CDR3 DNA sequence: TGTGCCAGCAGCTCGCAGGGGTCGGTGGGGGCCAACGTCCTGACTTTC. V is TRBV7-9 and J is TRBJ2-6, with a weak D call TRBD1 (6 bases). CDR3 length: 16 amino acids. The germline gives CDR1 SEHNR, CDR2 FQNEAQ (reference sequence). V lost 4 bases, J lost 4 bases, and 14 bases lay in between.

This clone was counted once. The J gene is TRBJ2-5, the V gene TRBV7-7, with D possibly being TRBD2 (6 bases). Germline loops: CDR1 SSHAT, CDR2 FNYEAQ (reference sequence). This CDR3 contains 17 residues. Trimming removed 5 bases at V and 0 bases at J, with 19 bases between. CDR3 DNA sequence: TGTGCCAGCAGCCGCAGGAGGGCCTCAGGGTACCAAGAGACCCAGTACTTC. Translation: CASSRRRASGYQETQYF. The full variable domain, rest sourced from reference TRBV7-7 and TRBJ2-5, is GAGVSQSPRYKVTKRGQDVTLRCDPISSHATLYWYQQALGQGPEFLTYFNYEAQPDKSGLPSDRFSAERPEGSISTLTIQRTEQRDSAMYRCASSRRRASGYQETQYFGPGTRLLVL.

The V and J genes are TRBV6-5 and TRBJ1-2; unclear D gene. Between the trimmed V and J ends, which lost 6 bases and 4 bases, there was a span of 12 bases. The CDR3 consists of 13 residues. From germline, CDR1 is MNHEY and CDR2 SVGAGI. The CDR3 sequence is CASRETLGYGYTF. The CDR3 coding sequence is TGTGCCAGCAGGGAGACGTTGGGCTATGGCTACACCTTC.

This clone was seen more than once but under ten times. CDR3 nucleotide sequence: TGTGCCATCAGTGAGCGGGGGAACACTGAAGCTTTCTTT. Translation: CAISERGNTEAFF. The genes are TRBV10-3 and TRBJ1-1; no clear D gene. The CDR3 covers 13 residues. Germline assignment: CDR1 ENHRY and CDR2 SYGVKD. Trimming left V 2 bases short and J 1 base short, with 5 bases between.

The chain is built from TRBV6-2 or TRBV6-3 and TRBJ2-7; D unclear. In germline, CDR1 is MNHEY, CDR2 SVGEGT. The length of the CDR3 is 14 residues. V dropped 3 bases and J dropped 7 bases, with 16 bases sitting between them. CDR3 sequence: CASSYNAPFGEQYF. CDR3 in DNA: TGTGCCAGCAGTTATAATGCTCCTTTCGGGGAGCAGTACTTC.

For the CDR3, the DNA is TGTGCCAGCAGTGAGAGGGCATCACCCCTTAATTCACCCCTCCACTTT. Its protein is CASSERASPLNSPLHF. J is TRBJ1-6 and V is TRBV6-1; D is uncertain. Trimming shortened V by 3 bases and J by 6 bases, and 15 bases separated the two germline ends. This CDR3 spans 16 amino acids. Germline V gene sequence: CDR1 MNHNS, CDR2 SASEGT.

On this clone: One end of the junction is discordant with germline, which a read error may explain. In DNA, the CDR3 is TGTGCCTGGAGTCCAGGGGGCGCGAGCGGAGTATCCTTC. The encoded protein is CAWSPGGASGVSF. The chain couples TRBV30 to TRBJ2-7; 8 bases fit TRBD1. The CDR3 spans 13 residues. Looked up from germline, CDR1 is GTSNPN and CDR2 is SVGIG (reference sequence).

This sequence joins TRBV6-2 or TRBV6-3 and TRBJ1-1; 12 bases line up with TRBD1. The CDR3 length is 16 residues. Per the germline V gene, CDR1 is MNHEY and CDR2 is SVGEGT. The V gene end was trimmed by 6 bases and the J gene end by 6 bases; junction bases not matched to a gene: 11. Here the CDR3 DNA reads TGTGCCAGCAGCCAAGGCCGGGACAGGGGGCGTCCTGAAGCTTTCTTT. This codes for CASSQGRDRGRPEAFF.

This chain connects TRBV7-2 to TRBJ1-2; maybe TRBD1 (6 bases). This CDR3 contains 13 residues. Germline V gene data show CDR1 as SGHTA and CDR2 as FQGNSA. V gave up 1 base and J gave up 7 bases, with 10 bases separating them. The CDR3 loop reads CASSLGTEPGYTF. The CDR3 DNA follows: TGTGCCAGCAGCTTAGGGACAGAGCCTGGCTACACCTTC.

This CDR3 reads CATSRVRVVQGYTF. Written as DNA, the CDR3 is TGTGCCACCAGCAGAGTCCGGGTAGTTCAGGGCTACACCTTC. The chain employs TRBV15 and TRBJ1-2, with D uncertain. Germline lookup yields CDR1 LNHNV and CDR2 YYDKDF (reference sequence). Trimming removed 1 base at V and 8 bases at J, with 14 bases between. The CDR3 extends over 14 amino acids.

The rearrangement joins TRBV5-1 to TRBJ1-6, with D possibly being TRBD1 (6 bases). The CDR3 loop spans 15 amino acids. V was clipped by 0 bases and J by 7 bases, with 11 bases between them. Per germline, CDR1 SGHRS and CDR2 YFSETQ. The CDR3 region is CASSLAADSNSPLHF. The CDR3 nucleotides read TGCGCCAGCAGCTTGGCTGCGGACAGCAATTCACCCCTCCACTTT.

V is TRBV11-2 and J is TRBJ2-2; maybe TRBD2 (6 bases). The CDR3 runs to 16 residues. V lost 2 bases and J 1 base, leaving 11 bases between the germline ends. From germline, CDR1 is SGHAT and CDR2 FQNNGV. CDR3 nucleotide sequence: TGTGCCAGCAGCTTAATGGGACTTATGAACACCGGGGAGCTGTTTTTT. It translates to CASSLMGLMNTGELFF.

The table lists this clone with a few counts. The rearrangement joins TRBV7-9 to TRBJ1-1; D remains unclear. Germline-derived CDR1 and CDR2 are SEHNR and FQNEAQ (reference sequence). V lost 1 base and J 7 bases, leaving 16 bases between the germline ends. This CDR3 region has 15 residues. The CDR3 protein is CASSLGIGLDLEAFF. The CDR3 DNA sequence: TGTGCCAGCAGCTTAGGTATAGGCCTAGACCTTGAAGCTTTCTTT.

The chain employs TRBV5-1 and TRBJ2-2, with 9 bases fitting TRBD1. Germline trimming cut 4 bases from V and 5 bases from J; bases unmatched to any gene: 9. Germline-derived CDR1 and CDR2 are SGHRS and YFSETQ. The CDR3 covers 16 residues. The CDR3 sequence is CASSPSYRGPTGELFF. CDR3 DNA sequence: TGCGCCAGCAGCCCGTCGTACAGGGGGCCAACCGGGGAGCTGTTTTTT.

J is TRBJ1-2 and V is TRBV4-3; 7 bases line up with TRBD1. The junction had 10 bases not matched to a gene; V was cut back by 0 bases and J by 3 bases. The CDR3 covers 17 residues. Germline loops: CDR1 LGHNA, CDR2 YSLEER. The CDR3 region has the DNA TGCGCCAGCAGCCAAGATGTGTTAGGGGGCGCGTACTATGGCTACACCTTC. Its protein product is CASSQDVLGGAYYGYTF.